The next 9 T cell receptor beta chains were all read from a single sample in a study of cytomegalovirus exposure and HLA in healthy donors. Produced via immunoSEQ multiplex PCR; TCRdb's table is partial and in-frame only. The profile shows fewer than 60,000 clones, about 88% of them singletons. The specimen sequenced was PBMCs. These receptors were collected from a woman aged 18-29 years in good health and CMV-seronegative.

This chain links TRBV5-4 with TRBJ2-5, with 8 bases lining up with TRBD2. Germline lookup yields CDR1 SGHNT and CDR2 YYREEE (reference sequence). CDR3 length: 14 residues. V trimming: 4 bases; J trimming: 4 bases; junction bases outside the gene matches: 6. This chain's CDR3 is CASSESGRAETQYF. CDR3 nucleotide sequence: TGTGCCAGCAGCGAATCCGGGAGGGCAGAGACCCAGTACTTC.

The V gene is TRBV7-2, the J gene TRBJ2-2; perhaps TRBD2 as D (5 bases). CDR1 is SGHTA, CDR2 FQGNSA, per germline. Trimming pared 2 bases from V and 0 bases from J, leaving 7 bases between. This CDR3 is built from 15 residues. The CDR3 DNA sequence: TGTGCCAGCAGCTTAAGTAGCGCGAACACCGGGGAGCTGTTTTTT. Translation: CASSLSSANTGELFF.

The V gene is TRBV5-1, the J gene TRBJ2-3, with TRBD2 matching 7 bases. Germline V CDR1 and CDR2: SGHRS, YFSETQ. V lost 5 bases and J lost 3; bases outside the gene matches: 6. The CDR3 runs 14 residues. CDR3 residues: CASRAGVGTDTQYF. The CDR3 nucleotides read TGCGCCAGCAGGGCGGGAGTAGGGACAGATACGCAGTATTTT.

The sample holds one count of this clone. J is TRBJ2-5 and V is TRBV4-1; TRBD2 aligns across 7 bases. CDR1 and CDR2 from the germline V gene are MGHRA and YSYEKL. The CDR3 is made up of 15 amino acids. The junction had 7 bases not matched to a gene; V was cut back by 5 bases and J by 1 base. The CDR3 loop is CASSSASSGQETQYF. The CDR3 DNA follows: TGCGCCAGCAGCTCTGCCTCTAGCGGCCAAGAGACCCAGTACTTC.

J is TRBJ2-5 and V is TRBV7-9, with 8 bases that match TRBD2. Losses at the gene ends were 5 bases for V and 2 bases for J; bases not matched to a gene: 4. CDR3 size: 14 residues. From germline, CDR1 is SEHNR and CDR2 FQNEAQ (reference sequence). CDR3 nucleotide sequence: TGTGCCAGCAGCCGGCGGGGGGTACAAGAGACCCAGTACTTC. Translated, it gives CASSRRGVQETQYF.

V and J are TRBV18 and TRBJ1-1; 7 nucleotides agree with TRBD1. Germline V gives CDR1 KGHSH, CDR2 LQKENI. V was pared by 4 bases and J by 0 bases, with 5 bases of the junction left unmatched. The CDR3 has 15 residues. The CDR3 loop is CASSLETGMNTEAFF. In DNA form, the CDR3 reads TGTGCCAGCTCACTCGAGACAGGGATGAACACTGAAGCTTTCTTT.

Remarks on this clone: At one of its ends the junction is not consistent with the germline gene, which may arise from a read error. J is TRBJ2-7 and V is TRBV27; 11 positions agree with TRBD2. Germline V gives CDR1 MNHEY, CDR2 SMNVEV (reference sequence). The CDR3 has 14 amino acids. DNA of the CDR3: TGTGCCAGCAGTTCACTAGCGGGAGCGACGAGCACACACTTC. This encodes CASSSLAGATSTHF.

The chain employs TRBV4-1 and TRBJ2-2, with D possibly being TRBD1 (6 bases). CDR3 length equals 13 residues. The germline V gene encodes CDR1 MGHRA and CDR2 YSYEKL. V was cut by 3 bases and J by 6 bases, with 8 bases left in between. The CDR3 nucleotides read TGCGCCAGCAGCCACCAGGGGCCCGGGGAGCTGTTTTTT. Its translation: CASSHQGPGELFF.

The rearrangement uses TRBV11-1 and TRBJ2-7; D is perhaps TRBD2 (6 bases). Trimming cost V 5 bases and J 10 bases, with 15 bases left between them. The CDR3 runs to 12 residues. The germline gives CDR1 SGHAT, CDR2 FQDESV (reference sequence). CDR3 in amino acids: CASSTEGLRQYF. The CDR3 region has the DNA TGTGCCAGCAGCACGGAGGGCCTCCGTCAGTACTTC.